These 16 T cell receptor beta chains originate from one sample sequenced in a study of spatial heterogeneity in lung cancer. For these receptors, no antigen is known. TCRdb used MiXCR to reprocess the 5' RACE reads, holding one entry per CDR3 protein. The sample contains about 1,500 distinct CDR3 sequences, 9% to 12% of which appear only once. Study-level points and caveats: Mutation tallies in tumors tracked expanded intratumoral alpha and beta TCR counts.

Time point specified: sample taken at primary tumor resection. The source was lung tumor tissue, collected at surgery. These receptors all stem from a female donor with early-stage non-small cell lung cancer.

This clonotype is medium-sized. The library was designed around alpha chains, so this beta chain is a stray read whose abundance carries little weight. The chain links TRBV4-3 to TRBJ2-3; D is possibly TRBD2 (5 bases). Germline V gene lookup returns CDR1 LGHNA and CDR2 YSLEER. With 2 bases removed from V and 1 base from J, the gap between germline ends came to 7 bases. The length of the CDR3 is 14 residues. In nucleotides, the CDR3 is TGCGCCAGCAGCCAACGGGAAGGCACAGATACGCAGTATTTT. This codes for CASSQREGTDTQYF.

Judged by abundance, this clonotype is medium-sized (0.01 to 0.1%). This beta chain was picked up by a library intended for alpha chains and is off target, so its count carries little meaning. V and J are TRBV2 and TRBJ2-1; D is unclear. CDR1 and CDR2 (germline): SNHLY, FYNNEI. The CDR3 extends over 13 amino acids. The ends were cut back, 4 bases at V and 3 bases at J, with 7 bases in the middle. CDR3 in amino acids: CASSAVNYNEQFF. CDR3 DNA: TGTGCCAGCAGTGCGGTAAACTACAATGAGCAGTTCTTC.

This clonotype was seen only a few times. Because this beta chain is a stray read in a library intended to capture alpha chains, its abundance should not be given much weight. The chain joins TRBV30 to TRBJ2-2, with 9 bases identical to TRBD1. This CDR3 is built from 14 residues. CDR1 is GTSNPN and CDR2 is SVGIG in the germline V gene (reference sequence). V was pared by 7 bases and J by 5 bases, with 8 bases of the junction left unmatched. CDR3 loop: CASHRDRETGELFF. The CDR3 DNA is TGTGCCTCCCACCGGGACAGGGAAACCGGGGAGCTGTTTTTT.

Comments on this clonotype: This beta chain is off target for a library built for alpha chains, so its abundance means little. The V and J genes are TRBV7-9 and TRBJ2-7, with D unclear. Germline V lookup: CDR1 SEHNR, CDR2 FQNEAQ (reference sequence). This CDR3 has 13 residues. Trimming removed 5 bases at V and 9 bases at J, with 17 bases between. CDR3 coding DNA: TGTGCCAGCAGCCTCGTCGGCGTGCCGGGGCAGTACTTC. This sequence encodes CASSLVGVPGQYF.

This clonotype turned up a few times. Found in a library prepared for alpha chains, this beta chain is an off-target read, and its abundance has little meaning. V is TRBV12-3 or TRBV12-4 and J is TRBJ2-2; the D gene could be TRBD1 or TRBD2 (6 bases each). Deletions cut 3 bases from V and 0 bases from J, with 11 bases between. This CDR3 contains 16 residues. Here the CDR3 reads CASSLGGPPNTGELFF. CDR3 bases: TGTGCCAGCAGTTTGGGGGGCCCGCCGAACACCGGGGAGCTGTTTTTT.

Sample share makes this clonotype medium-sized. This beta chain came through as a stray read in a library set up for alpha chains, and its size says little. This CDR3 reads CASSVRQGGYEQYF. CDR3 nucleotide sequence: TGTGCCAGTAGTGTGAGACAGGGAGGCTACGAGCAGTACTTC. The rearrangement links TRBV19 to TRBJ2-7, with a tentative D call TRBD1 (7 bases). This CDR3 contains 14 residues. V was shortened by 5 bases and J by 3 bases, with 14 bases between the two germline ends. Per germline, CDR1 LNHDA and CDR2 SQIVND (reference sequence).

This clonotype was detected a few times. A library made for alpha chains picked up this beta chain off target, so its size means little. This sequence joins TRBV4-3 and TRBJ2-1; a weak D match, TRBD2 (6 bases). Germline CDR1 and CDR2: LGHNA and YSLEER. This CDR3 has 13 amino acids. Trimming shortened V by 6 bases and J by 8 bases, and 14 bases separated the two germline ends. In DNA form, the CDR3 reads TGCGCCAGCAGTCCCTATAGCGGCGATGAGCAGTTCTTC. It codes for CASSPYSGDEQFF.

This clonotype was recorded a few times. The library was prepared for alpha chains; this beta chain is a stray read, so its frequency means little. The CDR3 region is CASSLAGNNEQFF. The CDR3, as DNA: TGTGCCAGCAGCTTAGCTGGTAACAATGAGCAGTTCTTC. This sequence joins TRBV7-2 and TRBJ2-1; D is unclear. Germline V gives CDR1 SGHTA, CDR2 FQGNSA. This CDR3 comprises 13 residues. V was clipped by 0 bases and J by 5 bases, with 5 bases between them. The complete variable domain, with remaining parts taken from reference TRBV7-2 and TRBJ2-1, reads GAGVSQSPSNKVTEKGKDVELRCDPISGHTALYWYRQSLGQGLEFLIYFQGNSAPDKSGLPSDRFSAERTGGSVSTLTIQRTQQEDSAVYLCASSLAGNNEQFFGPGTRLTVL.

This clonotype is medium-sized within its sample. Since it is a stray read in a library aimed at alpha chains, this beta chain has a size that is not meaningful. V is TRBV29-1 and J is TRBJ1-2; no definite D call. CDR1 is SQVTM and CDR2 is ANQGSEA in the germline V gene. The germline V and J ends were trimmed by 7 bases and 0 bases, with 9 bases remaining between them. The length of the CDR3 is 12 residues. CDR3: CSGTGANYGYTF. The CDR3 DNA sequence: TGCAGCGGTACTGGGGCTAACTATGGCTACACCTTC. The full variable domain, with the rest looked up from reference TRBV29-1 and TRBJ1-2, is SAVISQKPSRDICQRGTSLTIQCQVDSQVTMMFWYRQQPGQSLTLIATANQGSEATYESGFVIDKFPISRPNLTFSTLTVSNMSPEDSSIYLCSGTGANYGYTFGSGTRLTVV.

This clonotype has just a few counts. Within a library made for alpha chains, this beta chain is off target, and its count is uninformative. The chain combines TRBV6-2 or TRBV6-3 with TRBJ1-1; the D is unclear. The CDR3 is 15 residues long. Trimming pared 2 bases from V and 0 bases from J, leaving 10 bases between. Germline-derived CDR1 and CDR2 are MNHEY and SVGEGT. The CDR3 loop reads CASSYAAPVNTEAFF. CDR3 coding DNA: TGTGCCAGCAGTTACGCGGCACCAGTGAACACTGAAGCTTTCTTT.

About this clonotype itself: With the library built for alpha chains, this beta chain is off target and its frequency is not meaningful. In DNA, the CDR3 is TGCGCCAGCAGCAGGGGACAGGTCACCGGGGAGCTGTTTTTT. Translating gives CASSRGQVTGELFF. The V and J genes are TRBV5-1 and TRBJ2-2; 8 bases agree with TRBD1. The CDR3 is 14 amino acids. Germline V CDR1 and CDR2: SGHRS, YFSETQ. Germline trimming cut 4 bases from V and 4 bases from J; bases unmatched to any gene: 3.

In this sample, this clonotype is medium-sized. This beta chain came through as a stray read in a library set up for alpha chains, and its size says little. The chain combines TRBV6-1 with TRBJ2-5, with 8 nucleotides matching TRBD2. With 8 bases clipped from V and 6 bases from J, the junction kept 11 bases outside the gene matches. Germline loops: CDR1 MNHNS, CDR2 SASEGT. The CDR3 extends over 14 amino acids. The CDR3 DNA reads as TGTGCCAGCCGCGACCGGGAGGGCTTGAAGACCCAGTACTTC. This codes for CASRDREGLKTQYF.

This clonotype was detected a few times. This beta chain appears as a stray read in a library generated for alpha chains; its size is not informative. V usage is TRBV9 and J usage is TRBJ2-1; TRBD2 matches 9 bases. Germline trimming cut 6 bases from V and 2 bases from J; bases unmatched to any gene: 6. CDR3 size: 15 residues. Germline CDR1 and CDR2: SGDLS and YYNGEE. The CDR3 protein is CASNSGGRAYNEQFF. The CDR3 nucleotides read TGTGCCAGCAATTCGGGCGGGAGGGCCTACAATGAGCAGTTCTTC. The full variable domain, its missing parts supplied by reference TRBV9 and TRBJ2-1, is DSGVTQTPKHLITATGQRVTLRCSPRSGDLSVYWYQQSLDQGLQFLIQYYNGEERAKGNILERFSAQQFPDLHSELNLSSLELGDSALYFCASNSGGRAYNEQFFGPGTRLTVL.

This clonotype rates as medium-sized. For a library built for alpha chains, this beta chain is a stray read; little rests on its size. The rearrangement joins TRBV27 to TRBJ2-5; D remains unclear. Per the germline V gene, CDR1 is MNHEY and CDR2 is SMNVEV (reference sequence). CDR3 length: 13 amino acids. V lost 6 bases to trimming and J lost 7 bases, with 15 bases between them. This CDR3 reads CASRGVTSLTQYF. The CDR3 DNA follows: TGTGCCAGCAGAGGAGTAACCTCTTTGACCCAGTACTTC.

This clonotype is termed medium-sized (0.01 to 0.1%). This beta chain came through as a stray read in a library set up for alpha chains, and its size says little. The chain is built from TRBV29-1 and TRBJ2-1; D not certain. Germline CDR1 SQVTM, CDR2 ANQGSEA. This CDR3 region has 15 residues. V lost 5 bases and J 8 bases, leaving 22 bases between the germline ends. CDR3 bases: TGCAGCGTTAGAGTTTCCGTGGGTTCGGCTGATGAGCAGTTCTTC. This translates into CSVRVSVGSADEQFF.

Note on this clonotype: This beta chain turned up in a library designed for alpha chains; as an off-target read, its abundance says little. The rearrangement joins TRBV30 to TRBJ2-2; D is uncertain. Trimming shortened V by 0 bases and J by 3 bases, and 5 bases separated the two germline ends. Germline V CDR1 and CDR2: GTSNPN, SVGIG (reference sequence). This CDR3 spans 13 amino acids. In DNA form, the CDR3 reads TGTGCCTGGAGTGTAATGGACACCGGGGAGCTGTTTTTT. This encodes CAWSVMDTGELFF.